This T cell receptor (beta chain) stems from a study of blood T cells in healthy people across ages. A second PCR of 7 to 11 cycles used a sample-barcoded 5' primer and a J-beta primer mix. TCRdb independently ran MiXCR on the 5' RACE reads; one entry per CDR3 protein. Of almost 800,000 distinct CDR3 sequences listed, 55% to 70% were seen once; the top ten hold about 20%. This CDR3 spans 15 amino acids. The germline gives CDR1 MNHEY, CDR2 SVGAGI. The V and J ends lost 5 bases and 3 bases, in that order; junction bases with no gene match: 6. The sequenced material came from blood. This clonotype was sampled from a man aged 30 to 45 in good health. The chain recombines TRBV6-5 with TRBJ2-7; 11 bases are shared with TRBD1. The CDR3 DNA is TGTGCCAGCAGTATGACCGGGACAGGGGGCTACGAGCAGTACTTC. It encodes CASSMTGTGGYEQYF.